The 4 T cell receptor beta chains presented below share a single source sample, sequenced in a study of somatic mutations in cytotoxic T cells in rheumatoid arthritis. Using immunoSEQ multiplex PCR, the repertoire was profiled, and TCRdb retains in-frame clones only, with some absent. The sample carries 20,000 or so clones, 85% recorded once. Sample: CD8+ T cells sorted from blood. Source of these receptors: a middle-aged woman with rheumatoid arthritis.

The rearrangement joins TRBV10-2 to TRBJ2-3, with 8 bases lining up with TRBD2. The germline V gene encodes CDR1 WSHSY and CDR2 SAAADI. V shed 6 bases, J shed 1 base, and the junction held 0 bases outside the gene matches. There are 13 residues in the CDR3. CDR3 protein: CASRTSGTDTQYF. CDR3 coding DNA: TGCGCCAGCAGGACTAGCGGCACAGATACGCAGTATTTT.

J is TRBJ2-6 and V is TRBV2; tentative D call: TRBD1 (6 bases). This CDR3 has 15 amino acids. V lost 5 bases to trimming and J lost 1 base, with 9 bases between them. Germline lookup yields CDR1 SNHLY and CDR2 FYNNEI. CDR3 bases: TGTGCCAGCAGTCACAGGGATTCTGGGGCCAACGTCCTGACTTTC. It specifies CASSHRDSGANVLTF. The variable domain in full, with the rest retrieved from reference TRBV2 and TRBJ2-6, is EPEVTQTPSHQVTQMGQEVILRCVPISNHLYFYWYRQILGQKVEFLVSFYNNEISEKSEIFDDQFSVERPDGSNFTLKIRSTKLEDSAMYFCASSHRDSGANVLTFGAGSRLTVL.

J is TRBJ1-1 and V is TRBV25-1; tentative D call: TRBD1 (6 bases). Trimming stripped 0 bases from V and 1 base from J, with 15 bases between. The CDR3 extends over 17 amino acids. Germline V lookup: CDR1 MGHDK, CDR2 SYGVNS. The CDR3 bases are TGTGCCAGCAGTGAATATTACCCAGGGGTTGAGAACACTGAAGCTTTCTTT. Its protein is CASSEYYPGVENTEAFF.

V usage is TRBV18 and J usage is TRBJ2-7; TRBD1 agrees at 10 bases. CDR1 and CDR2 from the germline V gene are KGHSH and LQKENI. CDR3 length: 15 amino acids. J lost 3 bases, V lost 4 bases, and 6 bases had no gene match. The CDR3 loop reads CASSLDRGPLYEQYF. For the CDR3, the DNA is TGTGCCAGCTCACTCGACAGGGGGCCCCTCTACGAGCAGTACTTC.